This TCR beta chain was identified in a study of type 1 regulatory T cells. Across the study: T-allo10 is an in vitro-generated, Tr1-enriched CD4 T cell product specific for alloantigen.

By sample fraction, this clonotype is medium-sized. What it recognizes is unknown. MiXCR, applied by TCRdb to the reads, yields one record per CDR3 protein. The sample has 2,500 to 4,000 distinct CDR3 sequences, roughly 7.7% seen once; the top ten hold about 6%. This CDR3 contains 13 residues. Trimming took off 6 bases at V and 7 bases at J, with 18 bases between the two ends. Germline CDR1 SQVTM, CDR2 ANQGSEA. This clonotype was obtained from a human donor in good health. The rearrangement links TRBV29-1 to TRBJ2-5; D possibly matches TRBD1 or TRBD2 (6 bases each). Input material: cultured T cells, either the whole culture or a sorted T cell fraction (not recorded which). The CDR3 DNA reads TGCAGCGTAGTAGGGGGAGGAGAGGCGACCCAGTACTTC. Translation: CSVVGGGEATQYF.